These 14 T cell receptor beta chains were sequenced from one sample in a study of blood T cells in healthy people across ages. Through a sample-barcoded 5' primer and a J-beta primer mix, a second PCR was run for roughly 7 to 12 cycles. TCRdb passed the 5' RACE reads through MiXCR, listing each CDR3 protein once. Here the sample spans almost 1 million distinct CDR3 sequences, 51% being singletons. Sequencing was performed on blood. The receptor source for this set is a woman aged 55-69 years in good health.

This clonotype appeared many times. This sequence joins TRBV4-1 and TRBJ2-5; 9 bases match TRBD2. The CDR3 is 16 amino acids. Trimming removed 0 bases from V and 4 bases from J; junction bases left unmatched: 6. Per germline, CDR1 MGHRA and CDR2 YSYEKL. The CDR3 DNA sequence: TGCGCCAGCAGCCAAGAACAAGGCGGGAGGGGAGAGACCCAGTACTTC. It encodes CASSQEQGGRGETQYF.

The rearrangement uses TRBV5-1 and TRBJ2-7; 8 nucleotides line up with TRBD2. The CDR3 runs to 18 residues. The V gene end was trimmed by 4 bases and the J gene end by 3 bases; junction bases not matched to a gene: 18. CDR1 is SGHRS, CDR2 YFSETQ, per germline. The CDR3 bases are TGCGCCAGCAGCCGAAGACACTCGCGGGAGGCCCTACACTACGAGCAGTACTTC. Translated, it gives CASSRRHSREALHYEQYF.

This clonotype has a handful of counts. The chain's CDR3 is CASRDPLDPEAFF. CDR3 bases: TGTGCCAGCAGGGATCCCTTGGACCCTGAAGCTTTCTTT. The rearrangement links TRBV12-3 or TRBV12-4 to TRBJ1-1; D call uncertain. The ends were cut back, 6 bases at V and 6 bases at J, with 14 bases in the middle. The CDR3 runs 13 residues.

The rearrangement uses TRBV4-1 and TRBJ2-3; 11 nucleotides align to TRBD2. The V gene's germline CDR1 is MGHRA and CDR2 YSYEKL. This CDR3 has 16 amino acids. Unmatched junction bases numbered 10, after V lost 5 bases and J lost 6 bases. CDR3 bases: TGCGCCAGCAGCTTCAGGGTAACTAGCGGGAGCGATACGCAGTATTTT. Encoded protein: CASSFRVTSGSDTQYF.

The genes are TRBV2 and TRBJ2-7, with D possibly being TRBD1 or TRBD2 (5 bases each). Trimming stripped 7 bases from V and 6 bases from J, with 22 bases between. This CDR3 has 15 amino acids. CDR1 and CDR2 from the germline V gene are SNHLY and FYNNEI. The CDR3 DNA reads as TGTGCCAGCAAGATTACCGGGACGGGCTATAGCGAGCAGTACTTC. This sequence encodes CASKITGTGYSEQYF.

This clonotype was counted between two and nine times. The J gene is TRBJ2-5, the V gene TRBV4-2, with D perhaps being TRBD1 or TRBD2 (5 bases each). The DNA end lines up better with TRBJ2-7; the J call may be wrong. Germline loops: CDR1 LGHNA, CDR2 YNFKEQ. This CDR3 has 16 residues. CDR3 bases: TGTGCCAGCAGCCAAGATGAGGGGTGGGGATCCTACGAGCAGTACTTC. Protein: CASSQDEGWGSYEQYF.

This rearrangement joins TRBV20-1 to TRBJ2-5; D may be TRBD2 (7 bases). The J call could be wrong; TRBJ2-7 is a better fit for the DNA end. The CDR3 extends over 13 amino acids. CDR1 is DFQATT, CDR2 SNEGSKA, per germline (reference sequence). The CDR3 sequence: CSALGGAGDEQYF. The CDR3 DNA reads as TGCAGTGCCCTAGGGGGGGCCGGTGACGAGCAGTACTTC.

The chain links TRBV27 to TRBJ2-6; unclear D gene. Germline V gene lookup returns CDR1 MNHEY and CDR2 SMNVEV (reference sequence). The CDR3 spans 14 residues. V was clipped by 4 bases and J by 0 bases, with 4 bases between them. CDR3: CASSWLSGANVLTF. The CDR3 DNA is TGTGCCAGCAGTTGGCTCTCTGGGGCCAACGTCCTGACTTTC.

This clonotype has only a few counts. The chain is built from TRBV6-1 and TRBJ2-7; TRBD1 matches 7 bases. This CDR3 is 14 amino acids long. Trimming cost V 7 bases and J 5 bases; bases outside gene matches: 11. CDR1 is MNHNS and CDR2 is SASEGT in the germline V gene. CDR3 in DNA: TGTGCCAGCATCCGGTTGACAGGGACGGACGAGCAGTACTTC. It yields the protein CASIRLTGTDEQYF.

This chain uses TRBV5-1 with TRBJ2-4; tentative D call: TRBD2 (5 bases). Germline V lookup: CDR1 SGHRS, CDR2 YFSETQ. This CDR3 comprises 17 residues. The V end was cut by 3 bases, the J end by 0 bases, with 16 bases between. The CDR3 DNA sequence: TGCGCCAGCAGCTACGCGGGCGGAACCCTAGCCAAAAACATTCAGTACTTC. This translates into CASSYAGGTLAKNIQYF.

The chain uses TRBV6-2 or TRBV6-3 and TRBJ2-2; weak D call: TRBD2 (6 bases). CDR1 is MNHEY and CDR2 is SVGEGT in the germline V gene. The CDR3 is 15 amino acids. Deletions cut 6 bases from V and 6 bases from J, with 17 bases between. The CDR3 sequence is CASRTGTPSAGELFF. The DNA of the CDR3 is TGTGCCAGCAGGACCGGGACTCCCTCGGCCGGGGAGCTGTTTTTT.

Notes on this clonotype: The junction differs from germline at one of its ends, possibly a read error. V usage is TRBV6-6 and J usage is TRBJ1-6, with 7 bases identical to TRBD1. Germline V gene lookup returns CDR1 MNHNY and CDR2 SVGAGI (reference sequence). The CDR3 is 15 residues long. CDR3 bases: TGTGCCAGCAGCTACTCAGACAGGGCTAATTCACCCCTCCACTTT. Its translation: CASSYSDRANSPLHF.

The rearrangement links TRBV7-9 to TRBJ1-1, with TRBD1 as a possible D gene (6 bases). Germline lookup yields CDR1 SEHNR and CDR2 FQNEAQ (reference sequence). The CDR3 is 14 residues long. Trimming stripped 4 bases from V and 1 base from J, with 10 bases between. The CDR3 loop is CASSSKDRNTEAFF. DNA of the CDR3: TGTGCCAGCAGCTCCAAGGACAGGAACACTGAAGCTTTCTTT.

In this sample, this clonotype turned up a few times. This chain links TRBV7-3 with TRBJ2-5; 8 nucleotides match TRBD2. There are 15 residues in the CDR3. J gave up 5 bases and V 2 bases, and 7 bases lay outside the gene matches. Germline V gene data show CDR1 as SGHTA and CDR2 as FQGTGA. The CDR3 bases are TGTGCCAGCAGCTTAGGGTCGCTAGCGGGTGAGACCCAGTACTTC. It codes for CASSLGSLAGETQYF.